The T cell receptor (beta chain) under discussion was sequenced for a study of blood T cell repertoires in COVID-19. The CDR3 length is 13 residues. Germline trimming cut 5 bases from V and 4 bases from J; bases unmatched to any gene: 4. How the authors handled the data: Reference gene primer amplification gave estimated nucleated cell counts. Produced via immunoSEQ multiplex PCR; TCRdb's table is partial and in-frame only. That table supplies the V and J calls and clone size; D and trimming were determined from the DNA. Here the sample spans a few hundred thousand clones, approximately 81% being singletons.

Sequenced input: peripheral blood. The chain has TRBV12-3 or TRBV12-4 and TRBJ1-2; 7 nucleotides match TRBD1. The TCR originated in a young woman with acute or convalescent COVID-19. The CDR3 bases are TGTGCCAGCAGTGACAGGGACTCCTATGGCTACACCTTC. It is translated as CASSDRDSYGYTF.